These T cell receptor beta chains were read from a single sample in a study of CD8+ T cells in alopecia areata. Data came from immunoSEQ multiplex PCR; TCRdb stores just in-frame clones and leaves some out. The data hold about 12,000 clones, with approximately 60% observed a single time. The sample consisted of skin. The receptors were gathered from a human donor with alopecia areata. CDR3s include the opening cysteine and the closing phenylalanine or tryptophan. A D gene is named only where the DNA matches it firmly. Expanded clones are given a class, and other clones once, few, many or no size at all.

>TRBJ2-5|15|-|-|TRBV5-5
CASSLARPPGETQYF
TGTGCCAGCAGCTTAGCTCGTCCTCCAGGAGAGACCCAGTACTTC
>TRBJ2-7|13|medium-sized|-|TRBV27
CASSQNQGNEQYF
TGTGCCAGCAGTCAAAACCAAGGGAACGAGCAGTACTTC
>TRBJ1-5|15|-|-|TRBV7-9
CASSLGGGRGQPQHF
TGTGCCAGCAGCTTAGGCGGGGGAAGGGGTCAGCCCCAGCATTTT
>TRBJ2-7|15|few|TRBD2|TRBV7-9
CASSLPGTKSYEQYF
TGTGCCAGCAGCTTGCCCGGGACTAAAAGCTACGAGCAGTACTTC
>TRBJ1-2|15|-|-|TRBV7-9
CASSSMGGTNYGYTF
TGTGCCAGCAGCTCCATGGGGGGGACTAACTATGGCTACACCTTC
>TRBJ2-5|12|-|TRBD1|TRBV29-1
CSVWDSQETQYF
TGCAGCGTGTGGGACAGCCAAGAGACCCAGTACTTC
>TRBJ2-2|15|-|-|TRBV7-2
CASSSGADSSGELFF
TGTGCCAGCAGCTCGGGAGCGGACAGTTCCGGGGAGCTGTTTTTT
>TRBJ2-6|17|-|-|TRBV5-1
CASTPGQTISGANVLTF
TGCGCCAGCACACCGGGACAAACTATCTCTGGGGCCAACGTCCTGACTTTC
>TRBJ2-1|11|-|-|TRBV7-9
CASRLGGEQFF
TGTGCCAGCAGGCTCGGGGGTGAGCAGTTCTTC
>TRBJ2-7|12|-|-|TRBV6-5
CASRAESYEQYF
TGTGCCAGCAGGGCCGAGAGCTACGAGCAGTACTTC
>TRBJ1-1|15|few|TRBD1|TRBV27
CASSSSPTGATEAFF
TGTGCCAGCAGTTCAAGCCCGACAGGGGCCACTGAAGCTTTCTTT
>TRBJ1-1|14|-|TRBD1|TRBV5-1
CASSLDRGLTEAFF
TGCGCCAGCAGCTTAGACAGGGGGCTTACTGAAGCTTTCTTT
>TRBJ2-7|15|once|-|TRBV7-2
CASSSGLLGAYEQYF
TGTGCCAGCAGCTCCGGCCTCCTGGGGGCCTACGAGCAGTACTTC
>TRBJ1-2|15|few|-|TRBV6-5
CASSFQGLRDYGYTF
TGTGCCAGCAGTTTCCAAGGACTGAGGGATTATGGCTACACCTTC
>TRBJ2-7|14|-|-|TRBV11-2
CASTSIQGYHEQYF
TGTGCCAGCACCTCAATACAGGGATACCACGAGCAGTACTTC
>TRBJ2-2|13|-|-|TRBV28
CASHEWGTGELFF
TGTGCCAGCCACGAATGGGGCACCGGGGAGCTGTTTTTT
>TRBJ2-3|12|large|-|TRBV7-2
CASSYHTDTQYF
TGTGCCAGCAGTTATCACACAGATACGCAGTATTTT
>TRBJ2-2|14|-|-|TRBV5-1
CASSRTGDTGELFF
TGCGCCAGCAGTCGGACTGGCGACACCGGGGAGCTGTTTTTT
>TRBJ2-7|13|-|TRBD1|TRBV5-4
CASRIQGTYEQYF
TGTGCCAGCAGAATACAGGGGACCTACGAGCAGTACTTC
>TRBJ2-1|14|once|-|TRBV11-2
CATSGAGVGDEQFF
TGTGCCACCTCTGGGGCCGGTGTGGGGGATGAGCAGTTCTTC
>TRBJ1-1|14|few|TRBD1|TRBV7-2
CASSWTGPNTEAFF
TGTGCCAGCAGCTGGACAGGGCCGAACACTGAAGCTTTCTTT
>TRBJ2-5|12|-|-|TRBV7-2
CASSLSEETQYF
TGTGCCAGCAGCCTCTCTGAGGAGACCCAGTACTTC
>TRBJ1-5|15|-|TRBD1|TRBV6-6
CASSTAGTGFVLQHF
TGTGCCAGCAGTACTGCCGGGACAGGGTTTGTGCTCCAGCATTTT
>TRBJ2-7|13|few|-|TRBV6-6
CASSPYPSYEQYF
TGTGCCAGCAGCCCCTACCCTTCCTACGAGCAGTACTTC
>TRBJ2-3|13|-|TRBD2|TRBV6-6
CASTIGGTDTQYF
TGTGCCAGCACCATCGGGGGGACAGATACGCAGTATTTT
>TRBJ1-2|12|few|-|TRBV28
CASRFGLRGYTF
TGTGCCAGCAGATTTGGGCTGAGAGGCTACACCTTC
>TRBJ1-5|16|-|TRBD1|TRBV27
CASSLFGQGGDQPQHF
TGTGCCAGCAGTTTATTTGGACAGGGAGGTGATCAGCCCCAGCATTTT
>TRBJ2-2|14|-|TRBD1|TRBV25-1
CASTPGTDTGELFF
TGTGCCAGCACCCCTGGGACAGATACCGGGGAGCTGTTTTTT
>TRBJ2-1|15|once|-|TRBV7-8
CASSSLAQVYNEQFF
TGTGCCAGCAGCTCATTAGCCCAAGTCTACAATGAGCAGTTCTTC
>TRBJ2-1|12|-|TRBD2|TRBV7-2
CASSWTSFSQFF
TGTGCCAGCAGCTGGACTAGTTTCTCGCAGTTCTTC
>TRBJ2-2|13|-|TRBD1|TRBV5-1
CASSWTGAGELFF
TGCGCCAGCAGCTGGACAGGGGCCGGGGAGCTGTTTTTT
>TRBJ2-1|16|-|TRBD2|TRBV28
CASSTTSGGSYNEQFF
TGTGCCAGCAGCACGACTAGCGGTGGTTCCTACAATGAGCAGTTCTTC
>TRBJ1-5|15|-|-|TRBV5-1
CASSLAGLHNQPQHF
TGCGCCAGCAGCTTGGCCGGGCTACACAATCAGCCCCAGCATTTT
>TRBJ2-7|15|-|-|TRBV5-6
CASSRAGTPSYEQYF
TGTGCCAGCAGCCGCGCCGGGACACCCTCCTACGAGCAGTACTTC
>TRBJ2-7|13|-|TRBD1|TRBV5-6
CASSPGQGHEQYF
TGTGCCAGCAGCCCTGGACAGGGCCACGAGCAGTACTTC
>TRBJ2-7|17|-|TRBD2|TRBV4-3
CASSLGRLAGAAYEQYF
TGCGCCAGCAGCCTAGGGCGGCTAGCGGGAGCCGCCTACGAGCAGTACTTC
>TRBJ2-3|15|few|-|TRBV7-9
CASSLGDFGTDTQYF
TGTGCCAGCAGCTTAGGAGATTTCGGCACAGATACGCAGTATTTT
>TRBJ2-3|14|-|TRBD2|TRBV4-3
CASKRGADTDTQYF
TGCGCCAGCAAGCGGGGGGCGGACACAGATACGCAGTATTTT
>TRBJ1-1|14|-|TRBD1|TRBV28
CASRYRGEATEAFF
TGTGCCAGCAGATACAGGGGTGAGGCCACTGAAGCTTTCTTT
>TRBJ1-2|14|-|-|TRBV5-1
CASSPGSGVYGYTF
TGCGCCAGCAGCCCGGGGTCGGGGGTTTATGGCTACACCTTC
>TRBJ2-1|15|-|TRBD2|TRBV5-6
CASSPSGGLYNEQFF
TGTGCCAGCAGCCCAAGCGGGGGCCTATACAATGAGCAGTTCTTC
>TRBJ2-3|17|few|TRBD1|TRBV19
CASSLRPTGTGPDTQYF
TGTGCCAGTAGTCTACGCCCGACCGGGACAGGGCCAGATACGCAGTATTTT
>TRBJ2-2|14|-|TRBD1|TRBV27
CASSGQGGFGELFF
TGTGCCAGCAGTGGACAGGGGGGATTCGGGGAGCTGTTTTTT
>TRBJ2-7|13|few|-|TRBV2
CASRATTDLEQYF
TGTGCCAGCAGGGCAACGACAGATCTCGAGCAGTACTTC
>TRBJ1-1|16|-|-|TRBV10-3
CAISESTRQLNTEAFF
TGTGCCATCAGTGAGTCGACTCGACAGTTGAACACTGAAGCTTTCTTT
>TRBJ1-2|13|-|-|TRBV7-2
CASNPGGSAGYTF
TGTGCCAGCAACCCGGGGGGGTCCGCTGGCTACACCTTC
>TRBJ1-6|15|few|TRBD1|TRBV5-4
CASSPGDRGLLKSHF
TGTGCCAGCAGCCCCGGCGACAGGGGCCTCCTGAAATCCCACTTT
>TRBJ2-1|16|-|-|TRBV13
CASSPRAQGTLDEQFF
TGTGCCAGCAGCCCCCGGGCCCAAGGGACGCTCGATGAGCAGTTCTTC
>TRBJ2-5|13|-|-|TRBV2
CASSSGGGETQYF
TGTGCCAGCAGTTCGGGGGGCGGGGAGACCCAGTACTTC
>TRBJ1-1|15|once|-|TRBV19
CASSAHGLRNPEAFF
TGTGCCAGTAGTGCCCACGGACTGAGGAACCCTGAAGCTTTCTTT
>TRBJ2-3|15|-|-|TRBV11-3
CASSRNLDSTDTQYF
TGTGCCAGCAGCCGAAATCTGGACAGCACAGATACGCAGTATTTT
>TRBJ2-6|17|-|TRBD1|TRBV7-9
CASSRQGRWAGANVLTF
TGTGCCAGCAGCCGACAGGGAAGGTGGGCTGGGGCCAACGTCCTGACTTTC
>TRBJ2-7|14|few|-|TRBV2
CAGAVVTDGGEQYF
TGTGCCGGAGCAGTGGTGACTGACGGAGGCGAGCAGTACTTC